This TCR beta chain was identified during a study of T cells in Graves' hyperthyroidism and ophthalmopathy. Study context: Peripheral blood was secured at the point of initial diagnosis, before any treatment.

Disease duration under 2 months; hyperthyroidism patients were aged 18 to 65. Germline V gene data show CDR1 as SNHLY and CDR2 as FYNNEI. This CDR3 has 13 residues. V lost 9 bases and J 4 bases, leaving 15 bases between the germline ends. This clonotype was picked up many times. What it recognizes is unknown. Findings and caveats of the study: Most clonotypes expanded in the thyroid (above 0.001) were also present in blood.

The CDR3 regions of TCR beta were amplified from RNA transcripts. HTBI primers were used for first-round RT-PCR of the TCR CDR3. Each CDR3 protein gets one entry after TCRdb re-called the multiplex PCR reads with MiXCR. Of 600,000 or so distinct CDR3 sequences listed, 15% to 20% are singletons. The chain links TRBV2 to TRBJ1-1, with D possibly matching TRBD1 (6 bases). The clonotype originates from a woman aged 25-40 years with Graves' hyperthyroidism. Sequencing input: blood. CDR3 sequence reads: CASSDRRGTEAFF. CDR3 nucleotides: TGTGCCAGTTCAGACAGGCGGGGCACTGAAGCTTTCTTT. Using reference TRBV2 and TRBJ1-1 for the parts outside the CDR3, the full variable domain is EPEVTQTPSHQVTQMGQEVILRCVPISNHLYFYWYRQILGQKVEFLVSFYNNEISEKSEIFDDQFSVERPDGSNFTLKIRSTKLEDSAMYFCASSDRRGTEAFFGQGTRLTVV.